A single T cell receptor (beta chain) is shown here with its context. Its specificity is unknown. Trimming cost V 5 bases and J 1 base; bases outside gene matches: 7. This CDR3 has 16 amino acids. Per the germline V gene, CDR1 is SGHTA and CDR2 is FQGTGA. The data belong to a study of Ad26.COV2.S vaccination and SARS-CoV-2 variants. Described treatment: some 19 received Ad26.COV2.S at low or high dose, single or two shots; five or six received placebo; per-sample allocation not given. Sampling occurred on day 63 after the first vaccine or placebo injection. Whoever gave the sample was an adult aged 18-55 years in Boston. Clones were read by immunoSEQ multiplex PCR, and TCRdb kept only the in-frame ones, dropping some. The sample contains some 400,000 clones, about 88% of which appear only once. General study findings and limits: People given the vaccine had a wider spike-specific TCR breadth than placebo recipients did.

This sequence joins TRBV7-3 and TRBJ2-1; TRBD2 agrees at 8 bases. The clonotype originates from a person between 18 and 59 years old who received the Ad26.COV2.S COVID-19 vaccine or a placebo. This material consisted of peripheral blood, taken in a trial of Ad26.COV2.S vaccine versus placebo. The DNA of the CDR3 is TGTGCCAGCAGCAGAACCGGGACTAGGTCCTACAATGAGCAGTTCTTC. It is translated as CASSRTGTRSYNEQFF.